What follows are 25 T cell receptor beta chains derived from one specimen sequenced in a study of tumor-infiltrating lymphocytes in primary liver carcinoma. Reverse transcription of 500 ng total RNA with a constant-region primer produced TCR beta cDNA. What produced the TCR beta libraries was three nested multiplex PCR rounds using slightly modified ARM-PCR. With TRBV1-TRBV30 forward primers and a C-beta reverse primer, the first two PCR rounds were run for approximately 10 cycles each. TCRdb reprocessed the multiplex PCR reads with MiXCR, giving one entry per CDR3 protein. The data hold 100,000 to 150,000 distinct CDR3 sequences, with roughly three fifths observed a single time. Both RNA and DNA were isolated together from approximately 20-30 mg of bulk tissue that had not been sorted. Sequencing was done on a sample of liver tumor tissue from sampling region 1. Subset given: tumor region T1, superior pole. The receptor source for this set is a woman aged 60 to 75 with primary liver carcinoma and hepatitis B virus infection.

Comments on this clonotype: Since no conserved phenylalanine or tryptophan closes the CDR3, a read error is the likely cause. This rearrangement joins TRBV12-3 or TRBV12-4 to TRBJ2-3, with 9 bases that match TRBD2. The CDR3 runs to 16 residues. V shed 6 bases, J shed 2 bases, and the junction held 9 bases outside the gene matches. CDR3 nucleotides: TGTGCCAGCAGCCCAGTGGCTAGCGGGACCACAGATACGCAGTATTTA. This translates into CASSPVASGTTDTQYL.

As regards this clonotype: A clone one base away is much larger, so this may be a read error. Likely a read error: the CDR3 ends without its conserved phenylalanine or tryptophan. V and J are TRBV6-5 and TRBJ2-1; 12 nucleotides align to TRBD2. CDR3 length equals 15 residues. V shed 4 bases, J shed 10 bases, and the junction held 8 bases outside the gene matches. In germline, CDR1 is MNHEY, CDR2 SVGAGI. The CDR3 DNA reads TGTGCCAGCAGTTCTAGCGGGAGGGGCCTGAAGGAGCAGTTCTTA. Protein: CASSSSGRGLKEQFL.

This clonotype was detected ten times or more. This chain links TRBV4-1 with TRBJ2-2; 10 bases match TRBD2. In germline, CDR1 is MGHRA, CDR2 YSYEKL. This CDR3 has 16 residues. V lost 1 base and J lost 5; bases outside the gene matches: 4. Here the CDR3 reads CASSQGAGGPTGELFF. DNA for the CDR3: TGCGCCAGCAGCCAAGGAGCGGGAGGGCCTACCGGGGAGCTGTTTTTT.

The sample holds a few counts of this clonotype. As DNA, the CDR3 is TGTGCCAGCAGTTTACAGGGAAGCTATAATTCACCCCTCCACTTT. Translated: CASSLQGSYNSPLHF. The V call is TRBV28, the J call TRBJ1-6; TRBD1 might be the D (5 bases). This CDR3 has 15 residues. Per the germline V gene, CDR1 is MDHEN and CDR2 is SYDVKM. V lost 2 bases, J lost 3 bases, and 8 bases lay in between.

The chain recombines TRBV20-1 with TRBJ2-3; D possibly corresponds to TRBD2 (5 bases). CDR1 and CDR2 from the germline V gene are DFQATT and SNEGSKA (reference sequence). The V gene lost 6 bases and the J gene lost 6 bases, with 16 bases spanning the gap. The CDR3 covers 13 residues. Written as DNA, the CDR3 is TGCAGTGCCAGTGGGCTAAGGAGGGATACGCAGTATTTT. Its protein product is CSASGLRRDTQYF.

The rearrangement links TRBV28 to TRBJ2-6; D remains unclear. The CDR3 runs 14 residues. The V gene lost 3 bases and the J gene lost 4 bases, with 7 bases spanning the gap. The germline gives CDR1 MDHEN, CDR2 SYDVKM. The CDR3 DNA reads TGTGCCAGCAGTTTCTCAAAGGGGGCCAACGTCCTGACTTTC. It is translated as CASSFSKGANVLTF.

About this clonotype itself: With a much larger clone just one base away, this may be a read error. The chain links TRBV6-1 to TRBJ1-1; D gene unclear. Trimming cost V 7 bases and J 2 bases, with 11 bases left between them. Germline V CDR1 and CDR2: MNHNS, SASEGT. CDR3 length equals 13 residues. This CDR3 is CASNFQDNTEAFF. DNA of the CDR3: TGTGCCAGCAATTTTCAGGATAACACTGAAGCTTTCTTT.

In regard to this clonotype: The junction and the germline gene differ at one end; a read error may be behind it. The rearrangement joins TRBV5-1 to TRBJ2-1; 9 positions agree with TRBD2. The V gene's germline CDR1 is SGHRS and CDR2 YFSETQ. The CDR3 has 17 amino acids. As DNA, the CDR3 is TGCGCCAACAGCTTGGCCAATAGCGGGAGAGGCTACAATGAGCAGTTCTTC. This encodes CANSLANSGRGYNEQFF.

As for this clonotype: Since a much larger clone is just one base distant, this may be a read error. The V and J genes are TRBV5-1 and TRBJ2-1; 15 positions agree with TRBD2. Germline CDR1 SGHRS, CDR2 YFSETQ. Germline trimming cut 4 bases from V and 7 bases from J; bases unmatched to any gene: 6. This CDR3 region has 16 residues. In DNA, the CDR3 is TGCGCCAGCAGCATGGGACTAGCGGGAGGTAGAAATGAGCAGTTCTTC. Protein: CASSMGLAGGRNEQFF.

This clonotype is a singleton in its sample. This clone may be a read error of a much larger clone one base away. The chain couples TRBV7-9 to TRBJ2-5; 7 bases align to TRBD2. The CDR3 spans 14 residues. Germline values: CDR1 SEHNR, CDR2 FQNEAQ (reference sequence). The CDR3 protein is CAISLAGREESQYF. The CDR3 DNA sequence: TGTGCCATCAGCTTAGCGGGCAGGGAGGAGTCCCAGTACTTC. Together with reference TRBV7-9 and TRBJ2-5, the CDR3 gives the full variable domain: DTGVSQNPRHKITKRGQNVTFRCDPISEHNRLYWYRQTLGQGPEFLTYFQNEAQLEKSRLLSDRFSAERPKGSFSTLEIQRTEQGDSAMYLCAISLAGREESQYFGPGTRLLVL.

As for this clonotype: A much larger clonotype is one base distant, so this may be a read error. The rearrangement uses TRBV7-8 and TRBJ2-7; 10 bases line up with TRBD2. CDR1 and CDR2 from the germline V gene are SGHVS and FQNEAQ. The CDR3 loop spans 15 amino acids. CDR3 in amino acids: CVSSLALAGVVEQYF. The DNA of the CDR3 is TGTGTCAGCAGCTTAGCGCTAGCGGGAGTTGTCGAGCAGTACTTC.

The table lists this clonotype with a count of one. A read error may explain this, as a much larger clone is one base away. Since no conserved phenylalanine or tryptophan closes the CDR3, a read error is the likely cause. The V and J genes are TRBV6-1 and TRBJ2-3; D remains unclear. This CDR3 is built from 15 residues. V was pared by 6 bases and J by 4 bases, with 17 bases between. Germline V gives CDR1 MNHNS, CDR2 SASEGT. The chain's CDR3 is CASSPRGIGADTQYL. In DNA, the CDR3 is TGTGCCAGCAGCCCTCGAGGAATTGGTGCAGATACGCAGTATCTT.

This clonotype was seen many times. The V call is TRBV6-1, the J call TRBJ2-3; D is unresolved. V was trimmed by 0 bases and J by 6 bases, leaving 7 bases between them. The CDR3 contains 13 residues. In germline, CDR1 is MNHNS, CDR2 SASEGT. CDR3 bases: TGTGCCAGCAGTGAAGCGAGGTATGATACGCAGTATTTT. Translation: CASSEARYDTQYF.

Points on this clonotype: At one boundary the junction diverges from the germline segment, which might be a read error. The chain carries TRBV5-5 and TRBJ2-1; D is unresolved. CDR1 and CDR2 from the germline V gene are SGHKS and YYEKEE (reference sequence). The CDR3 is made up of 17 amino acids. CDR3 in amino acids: CASSFFDHRLSYSEQFF. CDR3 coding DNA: TGTGCCAGCAGCTTTTTCGATCACCGGCTCTCCTACAGTGAGCAGTTCTTC. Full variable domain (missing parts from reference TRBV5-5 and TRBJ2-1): DAGVTQSPTHLIKTRGQQVTLRCSPISGHKSVSWYQQVLGQGPQFIFQYYEKEERGRGNFPDRFSARQFPNYSSELNVNALLLGDSALYLCASSFFDHRLSYSEQFFGPGTRLTVL.

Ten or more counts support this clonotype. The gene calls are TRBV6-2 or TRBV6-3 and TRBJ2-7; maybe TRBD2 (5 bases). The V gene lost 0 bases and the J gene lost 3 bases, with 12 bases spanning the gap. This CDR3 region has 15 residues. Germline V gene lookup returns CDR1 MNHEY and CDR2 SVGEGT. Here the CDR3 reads CASSYSRSSVYEQYF. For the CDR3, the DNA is TGTGCCAGCAGTTACTCTCGGAGTAGCGTCTACGAGCAGTACTTC.

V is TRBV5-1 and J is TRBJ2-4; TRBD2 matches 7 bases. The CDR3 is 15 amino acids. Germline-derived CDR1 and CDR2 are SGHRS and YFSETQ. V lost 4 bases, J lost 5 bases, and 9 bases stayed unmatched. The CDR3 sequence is CASSLSGLRENIQYF. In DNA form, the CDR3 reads TGCGCCAGCAGCCTATCGGGACTAAGGGAAAACATTCAGTACTTC. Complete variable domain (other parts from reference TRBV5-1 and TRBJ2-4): KAGVTQTPRYLIKTRGQQVTLSCSPISGHRSVSWYQQTPGQGLQFLFEYFSETQRNKGNFPGRFSGRQFSNSRSEMNVSTLELGDSALYLCASSLSGLRENIQYFGAGTRLSVL.

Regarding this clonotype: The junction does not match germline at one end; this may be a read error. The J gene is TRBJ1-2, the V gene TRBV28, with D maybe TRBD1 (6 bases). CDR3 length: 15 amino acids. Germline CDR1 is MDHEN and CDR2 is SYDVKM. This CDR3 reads CAGSAGGAQGYGYTF. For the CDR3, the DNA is TGTGCCGGCAGTGCCGGGGGGGCCCAGGGGTATGGCTACACCTTC.

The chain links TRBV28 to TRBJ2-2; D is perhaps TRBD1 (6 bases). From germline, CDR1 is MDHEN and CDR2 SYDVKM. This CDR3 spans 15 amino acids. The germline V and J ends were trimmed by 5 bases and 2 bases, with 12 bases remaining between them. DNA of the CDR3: TGTGCCAGCAGTCGGACAGAGAGAAACACCGGGGAGCTGTTTTTT. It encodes CASSRTERNTGELFF.

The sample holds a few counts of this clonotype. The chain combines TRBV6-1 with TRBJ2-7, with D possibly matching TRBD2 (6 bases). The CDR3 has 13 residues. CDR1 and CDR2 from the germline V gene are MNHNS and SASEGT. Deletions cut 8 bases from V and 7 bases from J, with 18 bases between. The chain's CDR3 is CASSPGREGEQYF. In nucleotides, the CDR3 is TGTGCCAGCTCCCCCGGGAGAGAGGGGGAGCAGTACTTC.

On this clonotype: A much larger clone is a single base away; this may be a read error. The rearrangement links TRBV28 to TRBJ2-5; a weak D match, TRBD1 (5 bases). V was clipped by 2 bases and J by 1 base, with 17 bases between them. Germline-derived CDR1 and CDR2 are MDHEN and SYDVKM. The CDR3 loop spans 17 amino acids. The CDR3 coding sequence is TGTGCCAGCAGTTTAGGACCCCCAGGGATCCTCCAAGAGACCCAGTACTTC. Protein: CASSLGPPGILQETQYF.

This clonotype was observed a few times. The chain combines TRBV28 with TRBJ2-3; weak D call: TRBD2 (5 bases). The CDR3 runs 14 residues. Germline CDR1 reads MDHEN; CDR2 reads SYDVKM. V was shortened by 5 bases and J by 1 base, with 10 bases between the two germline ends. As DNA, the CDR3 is TGTGCCAGCAGTCCCCCTAGCCGCACAGATACGCAGTATTTT. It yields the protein CASSPPSRTDTQYF.

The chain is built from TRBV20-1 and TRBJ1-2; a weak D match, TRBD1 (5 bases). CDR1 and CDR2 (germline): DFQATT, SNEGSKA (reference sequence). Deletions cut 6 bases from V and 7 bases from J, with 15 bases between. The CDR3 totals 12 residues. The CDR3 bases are TGCAGTGCCCCCACAGGCCATGGTGGCTACACCTTC. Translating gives CSAPTGHGGYTF.

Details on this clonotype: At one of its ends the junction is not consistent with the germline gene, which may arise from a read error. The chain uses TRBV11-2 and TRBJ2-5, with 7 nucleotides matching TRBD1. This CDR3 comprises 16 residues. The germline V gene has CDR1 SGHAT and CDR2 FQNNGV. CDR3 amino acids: CTSSLAREGARETQYF. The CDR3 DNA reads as TGTACCAGCAGCTTAGCTCGAGAGGGGGCCCGAGAGACCCAGTACTTC.

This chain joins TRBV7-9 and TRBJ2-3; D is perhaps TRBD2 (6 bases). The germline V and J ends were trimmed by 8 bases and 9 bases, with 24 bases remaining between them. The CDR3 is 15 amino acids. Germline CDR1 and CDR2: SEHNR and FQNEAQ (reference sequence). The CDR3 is CASRRTGSPSGTQYF. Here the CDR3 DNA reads TGTGCCAGCCGGAGGACCGGGAGCCCCTCCGGAACGCAGTATTTT. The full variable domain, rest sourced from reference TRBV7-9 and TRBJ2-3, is DTGVSQNPRHKITKRGQNVTFRCDPISEHNRLYWYRQTLGQGPEFLTYFQNEAQLEKSRLLSDRFSAERPKGSFSTLEIQRTEQGDSAMYLCASRRTGSPSGTQYFGPGTRLTVL.

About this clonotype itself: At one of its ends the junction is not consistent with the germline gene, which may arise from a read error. CDR3 DNA sequence: TGTGCCAGCAGTGAGCCGACCGTGTTCGACGGCTCCTATAATGAGCAGTTCTTC. As protein: CASSEPTVFDGSYNEQFF. This chain joins TRBV25-1 and TRBJ2-1; no clear D gene. The CDR3 has 18 amino acids. Per the germline V gene, CDR1 is MGHDK and CDR2 is SYGVNS.